This is a list of T cell receptor beta chains from one sample in a study of a mutant IDH1 vaccine in newly diagnosed glioma. Their antigens are not known. TCRdb's copy holds only in-frame clones and misses some; the assay was immunoSEQ multiplex PCR. The table has over 50,000 clones, 75% to 90% seen once. Sequencing used PBMCs, obtained from a glioma patient whose treatment included an IDH1 peptide vaccine. The receptors come from a woman in her 40s with glioma. Each CDR3 is given with its conserved first and last residue. D genes are given only for firm matches.

CDR3 | D | V
CASSYPDRQETQYF | TRBD1 | TRBV6-6
CASSYGAGGYEQYF | TRBD1 | TRBV6-5
CASSLVAGTGELFF | TRBD2 | TRBV7-8
CASSIMTALYGYTF | NA | TRBV7-8
CASGRQGLDTQYF | TRBD1 | TRBV5-1
CASSQRTGNTGELFF | TRBD1 | TRBV4-2
CASSVLWGGYTF | NA | TRBV2
CASSYSLDESYEQYF | NA | TRBV6-7
CASKALAKRDPYEQYF | TRBD2 | TRBV10-1
CASSSGTEPYNEQFF | TRBD1 | TRBV5-1
CASSVGRYTDTQYF | NA | TRBV9
CAWSTPELSNQPQHF | NA | TRBV30
CASSPREGQSPLHF | NA | TRBV4-3
CASSVQENTEAFF | NA | TRBV25-1
CASREWTSGAYEQYF | TRBD2 | TRBV6-1
CASSPRLAGGPRQETQYF | TRBD2 | TRBV19
CASSLLGHADTQYF | NA | TRBV5-1
CASSPTGRSDQPQHF | NA | TRBV18
CASSQGLAGYNEQFF | TRBD2 | TRBV6-5
CASSLTGGGYTF | NA | TRBV7-9
CASSLDEAREQFF | NA | TRBV7-7
CASSPAGGQLTDTQYF | TRBD2 | TRBV7-6
CSARRGAHEQYF | NA | TRBV29-1
CASSGKTSGGTNEQFF | TRBD2 | TRBV10-2
CASSVENTGELFF | NA | TRBV9
CASSQASAGTSLYNEQFF | NA | TRBV4-1
CASSPGLAGPYEQYF | TRBD2 | TRBV5-8
CASRVRQGVTEAFF | TRBD1 | TRBV2
CASSENTGRTGELFF | NA | TRBV6-1
CASSPLSVPTEAFF | NA | TRBV4-1
CASSPANGQTNTEAFF | NA | TRBV7-9
CASSLGGGTEAFF | NA | TRBV7-2
CASSLAAPGDNEQFF | NA | TRBV7-9
CASSALNNYGYTF | NA | TRBV4-1
CSVEGPSYEQYF | NA | TRBV29-1
CASIHGVYSNQPQHF | NA | TRBV10-1
CASSISTGNYGYTF | NA | TRBV19
CATRLAGTNEQFF | TRBD2 | TRBV27
CASSQERGRTRSYEQYF | NA | TRBV4-2